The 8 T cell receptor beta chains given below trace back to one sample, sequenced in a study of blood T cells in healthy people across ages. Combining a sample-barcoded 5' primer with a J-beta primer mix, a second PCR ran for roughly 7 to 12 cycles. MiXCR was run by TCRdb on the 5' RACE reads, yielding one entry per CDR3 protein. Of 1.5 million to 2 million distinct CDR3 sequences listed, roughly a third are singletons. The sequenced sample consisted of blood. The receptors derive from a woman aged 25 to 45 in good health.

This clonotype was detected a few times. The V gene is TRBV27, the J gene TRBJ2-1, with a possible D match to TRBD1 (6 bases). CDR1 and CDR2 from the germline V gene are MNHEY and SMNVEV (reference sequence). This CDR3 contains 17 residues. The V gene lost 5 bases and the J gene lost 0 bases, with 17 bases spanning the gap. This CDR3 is CASSTGQRARSYNEQFF. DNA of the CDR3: TGTGCCAGCAGTACAGGACAGAGGGCTCGCTCCTACAATGAGCAGTTCTTC.

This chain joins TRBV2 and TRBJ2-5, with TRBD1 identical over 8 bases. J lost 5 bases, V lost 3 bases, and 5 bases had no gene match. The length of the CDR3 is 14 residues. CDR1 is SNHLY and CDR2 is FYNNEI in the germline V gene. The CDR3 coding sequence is TGTGCCAGCAGTGAGGACAGGGTTCAGGAGACCCAGTACTTC. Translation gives CASSEDRVQETQYF.

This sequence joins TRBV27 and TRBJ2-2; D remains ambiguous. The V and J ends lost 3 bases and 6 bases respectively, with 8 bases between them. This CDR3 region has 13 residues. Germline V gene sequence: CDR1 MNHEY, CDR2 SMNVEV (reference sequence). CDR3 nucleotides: TGTGCCAGCAGTTTGGTTGTCGCCGGGGAGCTGTTTTTT. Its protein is CASSLVVAGELFF.

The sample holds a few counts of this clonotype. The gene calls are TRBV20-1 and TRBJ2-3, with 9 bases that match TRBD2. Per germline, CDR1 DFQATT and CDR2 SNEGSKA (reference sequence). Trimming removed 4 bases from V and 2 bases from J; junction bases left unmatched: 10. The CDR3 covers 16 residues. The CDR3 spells CSAKDSGRSLTDTQYF. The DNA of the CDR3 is TGCAGTGCTAAGGATAGCGGGAGATCTCTCACAGATACGCAGTATTTT.

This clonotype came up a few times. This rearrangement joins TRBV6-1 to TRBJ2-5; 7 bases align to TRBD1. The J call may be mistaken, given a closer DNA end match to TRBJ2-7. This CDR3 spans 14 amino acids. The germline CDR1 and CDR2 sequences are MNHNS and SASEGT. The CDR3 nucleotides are TGTGCCAGCAATACCGGGACAGTGCTAGACGAGCAGTACTTC. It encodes CASNTGTVLDEQYF.

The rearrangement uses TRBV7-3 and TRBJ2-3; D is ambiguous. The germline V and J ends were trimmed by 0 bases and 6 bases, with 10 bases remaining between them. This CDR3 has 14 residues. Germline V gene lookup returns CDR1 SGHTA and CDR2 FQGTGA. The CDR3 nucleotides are TGTGCCAGCAGCTTAACCCACGGTTCTGATACGCAGTATTTT. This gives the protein CASSLTHGSDTQYF.

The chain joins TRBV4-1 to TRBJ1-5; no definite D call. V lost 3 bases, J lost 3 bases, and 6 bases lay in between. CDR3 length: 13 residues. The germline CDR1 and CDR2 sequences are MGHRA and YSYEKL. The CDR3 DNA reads TGCGCCAGCAGCCACGCTCCCAATCAGCCCCAGCATTTT. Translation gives CASSHAPNQPQHF.

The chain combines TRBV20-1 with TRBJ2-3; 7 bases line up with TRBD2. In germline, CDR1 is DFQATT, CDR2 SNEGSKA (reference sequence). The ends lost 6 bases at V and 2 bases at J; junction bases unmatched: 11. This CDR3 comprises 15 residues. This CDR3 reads CSASELAIVTDTQYF. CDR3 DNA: TGCAGTGCGAGCGAACTAGCGATCGTCACAGATACGCAGTATTTT.